Reported below is one T cell receptor beta chain. Its antigen is currently unknown. The data are from a study of blood T cells in healthy people across ages. Study-level points and caveats: More naive CD4+ cells and higher diversity were found in long-lived than in aged donors. Naive T cell percentage and TCR beta diversity correlated strongly. Diversity of TCR beta per million T cells declined in a roughly linear way with age.

Total RNA, at least 5.5 micrograms per sample, came from PBMCs. Alongside a J-beta primer mix, a sample-barcoded 5' primer served in a second PCR lasting about 6 to 11 cycles. TCRdb passed the 5' RACE reads through MiXCR, listing each CDR3 protein once. The sample lists roughly 900,000 distinct CDR3 sequences; under 50% were seen once. CDR1 and CDR2 (germline): LGHNA, YNFKEQ. The CDR3 has 18 residues. Trimming removed 1 base from V and 6 bases from J; junction bases left unmatched: 9. This receptor was identified in a man aged 25 to 40 in good health. The source material was blood. This sequence joins TRBV4-2 and TRBJ2-2, with TRBD2 matching 12 bases. CDR3 sequence (DNA): TGTGCCAGCAGCCAAGGGGTACTAGCGGGGGGAGGTTCCGGGGAGCTGTTTTTT. The encoded protein is CASSQGVLAGGGSGELFF.